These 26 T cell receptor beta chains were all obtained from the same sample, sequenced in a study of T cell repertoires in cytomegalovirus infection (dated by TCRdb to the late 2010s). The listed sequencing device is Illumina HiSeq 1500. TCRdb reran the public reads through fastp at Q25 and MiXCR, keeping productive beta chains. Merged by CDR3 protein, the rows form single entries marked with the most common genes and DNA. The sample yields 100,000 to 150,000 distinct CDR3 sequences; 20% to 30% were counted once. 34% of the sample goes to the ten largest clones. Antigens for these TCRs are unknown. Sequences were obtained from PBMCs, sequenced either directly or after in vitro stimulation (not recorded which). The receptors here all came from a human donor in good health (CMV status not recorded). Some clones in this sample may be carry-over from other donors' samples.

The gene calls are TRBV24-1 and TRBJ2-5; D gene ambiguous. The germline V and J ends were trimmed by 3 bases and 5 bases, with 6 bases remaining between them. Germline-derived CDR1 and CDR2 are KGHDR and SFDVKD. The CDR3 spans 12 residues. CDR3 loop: CATSDRRETQYF. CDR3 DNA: TGTGCCACCAGTGATCGTAGGGAGACCCAGTACTTC.

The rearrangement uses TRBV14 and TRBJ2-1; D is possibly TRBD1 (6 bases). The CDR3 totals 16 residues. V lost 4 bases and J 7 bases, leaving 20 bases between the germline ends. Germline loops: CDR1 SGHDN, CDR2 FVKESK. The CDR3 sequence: CASSRGRKASWNEQFF. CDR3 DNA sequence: TGTGCCAGCAGCCGGGGGCGCAAAGCCAGCTGGAATGAGCAGTTCTTC. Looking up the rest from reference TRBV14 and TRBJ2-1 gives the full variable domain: EAGVTQFPSHSVIEKGQTVTLRCDPISGHDNLYWYRRVMGKEIKFLLHFVKESKQDESGMPNNRFLAERTGGTYSTLKVQPAELEDSGVYFCASSRGRKASWNEQFFGPGTRLTVL.

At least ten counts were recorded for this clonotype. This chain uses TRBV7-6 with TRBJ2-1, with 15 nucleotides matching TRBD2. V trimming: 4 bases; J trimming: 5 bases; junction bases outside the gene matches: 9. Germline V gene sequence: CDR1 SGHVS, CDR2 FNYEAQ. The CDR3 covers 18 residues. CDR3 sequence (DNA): TGTGCCAGCAGCTCCAGGACTAGCGGGAGGGCTCTAAACAATGAGCAGTTCTTC. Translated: CASSSRTSGRALNNEQFF.

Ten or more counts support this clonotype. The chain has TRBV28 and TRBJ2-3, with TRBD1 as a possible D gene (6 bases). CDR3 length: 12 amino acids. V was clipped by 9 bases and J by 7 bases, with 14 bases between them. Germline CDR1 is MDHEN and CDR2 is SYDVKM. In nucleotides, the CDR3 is TGTGCCAGTAACCCCAGGGGAAATACGCAGTATTTT. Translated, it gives CASNPRGNTQYF. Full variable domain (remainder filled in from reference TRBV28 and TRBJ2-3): DVKVTQSSRYLVKRTGEKVFLECVQDMDHENMFWYRQDPGLGLRLIYFSYDVKMKEKGDIPEGYSVSREKKERFSLILESASTNQTSMYLCASNPRGNTQYFGPGTRLTVL.

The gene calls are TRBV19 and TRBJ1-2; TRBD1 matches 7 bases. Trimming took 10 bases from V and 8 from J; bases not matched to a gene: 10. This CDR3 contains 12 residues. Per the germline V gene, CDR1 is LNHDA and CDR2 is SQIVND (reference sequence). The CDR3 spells CATSNRGGGYTF. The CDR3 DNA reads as TGTGCCACCTCCAACAGGGGCGGCGGCTACACCTTC.

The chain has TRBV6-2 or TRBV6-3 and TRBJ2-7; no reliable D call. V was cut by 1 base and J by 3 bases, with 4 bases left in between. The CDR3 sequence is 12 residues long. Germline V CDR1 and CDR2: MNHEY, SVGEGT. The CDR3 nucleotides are TGTGCCAGCAGTTACTATGTCTACGAGCAGTACGTC. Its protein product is CASSYYVYEQYV.

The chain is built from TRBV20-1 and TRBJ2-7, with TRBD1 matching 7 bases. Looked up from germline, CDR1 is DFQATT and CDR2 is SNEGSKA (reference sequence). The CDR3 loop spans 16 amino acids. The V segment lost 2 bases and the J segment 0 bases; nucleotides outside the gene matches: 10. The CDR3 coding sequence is TGCAGTGCTAGACTAAACCGGGACAGCTACTCCTACGAGCAGTACTTC. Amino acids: CSARLNRDSYSYEQYF.

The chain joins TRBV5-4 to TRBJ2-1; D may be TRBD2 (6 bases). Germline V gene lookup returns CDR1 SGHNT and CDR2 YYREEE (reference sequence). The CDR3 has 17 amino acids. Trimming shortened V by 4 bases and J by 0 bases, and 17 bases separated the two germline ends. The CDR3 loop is CASSTALGGTSYNEQFF. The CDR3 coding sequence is TGTGCCAGCAGCACAGCCTTAGGCGGGACCTCCTACAATGAGCAGTTCTTC.

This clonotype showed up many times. DNA of the CDR3: TGCGCCAGCAGCCAAGGAGATGGCTACACCTTC. Its translation is CASSQGDGYTF. The gene calls are TRBV4-1 and TRBJ1-2, with D uncertain. The CDR3 totals 11 residues. The V gene lost 1 base and the J gene lost 6 bases, with 3 bases spanning the gap. Per the germline V gene, CDR1 is MGHRA and CDR2 is YSYEKL.

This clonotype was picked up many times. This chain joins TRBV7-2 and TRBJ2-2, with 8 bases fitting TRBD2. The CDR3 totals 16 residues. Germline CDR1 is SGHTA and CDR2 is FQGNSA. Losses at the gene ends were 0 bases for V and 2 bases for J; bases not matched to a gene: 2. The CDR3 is CASSLALAGNTGELFF. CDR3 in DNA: TGTGCCAGCAGCTTAGCGCTAGCGGGCAACACCGGGGAGCTGTTTTTT.

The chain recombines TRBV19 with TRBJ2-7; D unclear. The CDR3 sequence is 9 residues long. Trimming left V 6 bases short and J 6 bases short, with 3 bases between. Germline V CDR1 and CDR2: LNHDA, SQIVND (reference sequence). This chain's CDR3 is CASRCEQYF. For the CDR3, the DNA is TGTGCCAGTAGGTGCGAGCAGTACTTC.

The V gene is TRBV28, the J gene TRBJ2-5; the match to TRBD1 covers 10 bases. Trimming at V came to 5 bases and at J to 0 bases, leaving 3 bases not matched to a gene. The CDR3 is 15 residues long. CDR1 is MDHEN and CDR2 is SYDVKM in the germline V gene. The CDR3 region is CASSPGQGYQETQYF. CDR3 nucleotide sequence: TGTGCCAGCAGTCCGGGACAGGGGTACCAAGAGACCCAGTACTTC.

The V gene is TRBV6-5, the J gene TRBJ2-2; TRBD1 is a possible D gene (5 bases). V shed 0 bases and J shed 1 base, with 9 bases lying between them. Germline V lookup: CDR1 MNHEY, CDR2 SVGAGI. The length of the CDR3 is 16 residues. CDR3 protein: CASSYSRDRNTGELFF. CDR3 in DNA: TGTGCCAGCAGTTACTCGCGAGACAGGAACACCGGGGAGCTGTTTTTT.

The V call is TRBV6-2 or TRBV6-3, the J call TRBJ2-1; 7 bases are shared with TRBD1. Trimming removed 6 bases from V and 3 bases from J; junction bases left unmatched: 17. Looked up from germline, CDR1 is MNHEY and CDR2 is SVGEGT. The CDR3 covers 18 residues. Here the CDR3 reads CASSRPSKPGQNYNEQFF. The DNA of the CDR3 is TGTGCCAGCAGCCGCCCCTCCAAGCCGGGACAGAACTACAATGAGCAGTTCTTC.

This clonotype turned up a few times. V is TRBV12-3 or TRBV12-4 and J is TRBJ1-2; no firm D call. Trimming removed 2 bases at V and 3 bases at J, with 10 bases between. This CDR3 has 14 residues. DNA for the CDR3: TGTGCCAGCAGTTTACAGGCAGGAGACTATGGCTACACCTTC. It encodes CASSLQAGDYGYTF.

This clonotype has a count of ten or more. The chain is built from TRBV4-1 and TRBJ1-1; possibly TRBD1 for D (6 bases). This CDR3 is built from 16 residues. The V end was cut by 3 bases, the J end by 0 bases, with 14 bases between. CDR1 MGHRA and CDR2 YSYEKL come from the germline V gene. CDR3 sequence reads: CASSHDRRPLNTEAFF. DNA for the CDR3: TGCGCCAGCAGCCACGACAGGCGACCTTTGAACACTGAAGCTTTCTTT.

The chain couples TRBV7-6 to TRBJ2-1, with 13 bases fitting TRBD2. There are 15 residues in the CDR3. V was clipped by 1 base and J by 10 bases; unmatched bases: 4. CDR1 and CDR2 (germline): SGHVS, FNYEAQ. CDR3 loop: CASSLELAGGREQFF. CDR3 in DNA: TGTGCCAGCAGCTTAGAACTAGCGGGAGGGCGGGAGCAGTTCTTC.

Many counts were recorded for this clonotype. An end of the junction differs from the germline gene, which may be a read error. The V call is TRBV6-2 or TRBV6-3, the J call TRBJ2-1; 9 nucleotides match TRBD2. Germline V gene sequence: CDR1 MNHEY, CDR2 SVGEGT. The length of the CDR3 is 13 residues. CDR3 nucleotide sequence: TGTGCCAGCAGTTCGACGATAAGACTAGCGGTACACTTC. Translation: CASSSTIRLAVHF.

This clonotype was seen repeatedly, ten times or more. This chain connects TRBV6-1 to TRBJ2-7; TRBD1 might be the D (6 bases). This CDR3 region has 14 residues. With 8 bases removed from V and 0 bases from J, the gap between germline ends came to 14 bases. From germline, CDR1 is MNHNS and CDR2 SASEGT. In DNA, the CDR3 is TGTGCCAGCGGCCGGGACACTCTCTCCTACGAGCAGTACTTC. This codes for CASGRDTLSYEQYF.

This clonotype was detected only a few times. The CDR3 is CARKLGQPQHF. As DNA, the CDR3 is TGTGCCAGGAAGTTGGGCCAGCCCCAGCATTTT. The rearrangement joins TRBV27 to TRBJ1-5; D is ambiguous. The CDR3 spans 11 residues. The germline CDR1 and CDR2 sequences are MNHEY and SMNVEV (reference sequence). Trimming shortened V by 9 bases and J by 7 bases, and 10 bases separated the two germline ends.

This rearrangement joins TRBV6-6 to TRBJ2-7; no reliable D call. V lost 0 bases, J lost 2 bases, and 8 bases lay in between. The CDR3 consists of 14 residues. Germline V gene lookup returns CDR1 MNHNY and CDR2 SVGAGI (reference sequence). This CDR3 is CASSYSHPTYEQYF. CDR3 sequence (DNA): TGTGCCAGCAGTTACTCGCACCCCACCTACGAGCAGTACTTC.

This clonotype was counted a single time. The CDR3 sequence: CSVAAANYGYTF. Written as DNA, the CDR3 is TGCAGCGTTGCGGCAGCTAACTATGGCTACACCTTC. The chain employs TRBV29-1 and TRBJ1-2, with unresolved D. The CDR3 loop spans 12 amino acids. Looked up from germline, CDR1 is SQVTM and CDR2 is ANQGSEA. V lost 4 bases, J lost 0 bases, and 6 bases lay in between.

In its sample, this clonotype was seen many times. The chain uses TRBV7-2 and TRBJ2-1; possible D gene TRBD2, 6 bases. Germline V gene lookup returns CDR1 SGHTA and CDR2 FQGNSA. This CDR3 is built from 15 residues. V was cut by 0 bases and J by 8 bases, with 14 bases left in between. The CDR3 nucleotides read TGTGCCAGCAGCTTAGCGCTCTCGGGAGCGGATGAGCAGTTCTTC. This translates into CASSLALSGADEQFF. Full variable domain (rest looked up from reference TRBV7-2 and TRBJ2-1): GAGVSQSPSNKVTEKGKDVELRCDPISGHTALYWYRQSLGQGLEFLIYFQGNSAPDKSGLPSDRFSAERTGGSVSTLTIQRTQQEDSAVYLCASSLALSGADEQFFGPGTRLTVL.

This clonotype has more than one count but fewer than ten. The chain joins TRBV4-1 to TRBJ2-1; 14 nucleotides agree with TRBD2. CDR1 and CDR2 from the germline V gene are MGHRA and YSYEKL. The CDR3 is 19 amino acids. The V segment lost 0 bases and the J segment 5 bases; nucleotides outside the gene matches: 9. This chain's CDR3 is CASSQDSTSGRAWDNEQFF. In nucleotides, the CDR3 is TGCGCCAGCAGCCAAGATTCGACTAGCGGGAGGGCCTGGGACAATGAGCAGTTCTTC.

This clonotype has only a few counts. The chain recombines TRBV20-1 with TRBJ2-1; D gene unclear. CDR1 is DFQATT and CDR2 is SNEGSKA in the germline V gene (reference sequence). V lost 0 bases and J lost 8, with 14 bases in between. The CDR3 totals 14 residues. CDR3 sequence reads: CSAREHRPMDEQFF. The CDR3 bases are TGCAGTGCTAGAGAGCATCGTCCTATGGATGAGCAGTTCTTC.

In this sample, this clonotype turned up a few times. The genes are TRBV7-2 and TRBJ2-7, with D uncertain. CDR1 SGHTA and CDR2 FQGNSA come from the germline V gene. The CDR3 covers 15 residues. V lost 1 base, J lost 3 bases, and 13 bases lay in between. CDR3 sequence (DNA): TGTGCCAGCAGCTTAGTAAAGGCGCCAAGCTACGAGCAGTACTTC. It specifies CASSLVKAPSYEQYF.